These 4 T cell receptor beta chains share one sample of origin, sequenced in a study of shared clonotypes between healthy human individuals. Repertoires were generated with immunoSEQ multiplex PCR, while TCRdb's copy carries only in-frame clones and drops some. The sample yields about 95,000 clones, 67% seen once. The sample taken for sequencing was memory CD8+ T cells sorted from blood. Subset of the sample: CD45RO+ cells pooled with CCR7-negative TemRA cells. The receptors stem from a young man in good health.

The chain recombines TRBV19 with TRBJ1-2; no reliable D call. Germline V gives CDR1 LNHDA, CDR2 SQIVND (reference sequence). V lost 2 bases and J lost 5, with 15 bases in between. There are 15 residues in the CDR3. CDR3 region: CASSIPLNQLYGYTF. The CDR3 DNA sequence: TGTGCCAGTAGTATACCCCTCAACCAACTATATGGCTACACCTTC.

This clone appeared a few times. This chain joins TRBV5-5 and TRBJ1-1; D unresolved. The V end lost 3 bases, the J end lost 1 base, and 4 bases lay between the germline ends. Looked up from germline, CDR1 is SGHKS and CDR2 is YYEKEE (reference sequence). The CDR3 is 12 amino acids. The CDR3 sequence: CASSYENTEAFF. CDR3 bases: TGTGCCAGCAGCTATGAGAACACTGAAGCTTTCTTT.

V usage is TRBV19 and J usage is TRBJ2-1; D call uncertain. The CDR3 length is 16 residues. Trimming took off 3 bases at V and 6 bases at J, with 18 bases between the two ends. Germline CDR1 and CDR2: LNHDA and SQIVND (reference sequence). In DNA, the CDR3 is TGTGCCAGTAGTATTGGTTTCTCACTCCTTCCCAATGAGCAGTTCTTC. It codes for CASSIGFSLLPNEQFF. The full variable domain, in which reference TRBV19 and TRBJ2-1 provide the parts outside the CDR3, is DGGITQSPKYLFRKEGQNVTLSCEQNLNHDAMYWYRQDPGQGLRLIYYSQIVNDFQKGDIAEGYSVSREKKESFPLTVTSAQKNPTAFYLCASSIGFSLLPNEQFFGPGTRLTVL.

The chain links TRBV2 to TRBJ2-1, with D perhaps matching TRBD2 (5 bases). The CDR3 has 16 amino acids. Germline CDR1 is SNHLY and CDR2 is FYNNEI. Trimming cost V 6 bases and J 1 base, with 16 bases left between them. CDR3: CASRRDYPTSYNEQFF. The CDR3 DNA reads TGTGCCAGCAGGAGGGATTATCCCACGTCCTACAATGAGCAGTTCTTC.